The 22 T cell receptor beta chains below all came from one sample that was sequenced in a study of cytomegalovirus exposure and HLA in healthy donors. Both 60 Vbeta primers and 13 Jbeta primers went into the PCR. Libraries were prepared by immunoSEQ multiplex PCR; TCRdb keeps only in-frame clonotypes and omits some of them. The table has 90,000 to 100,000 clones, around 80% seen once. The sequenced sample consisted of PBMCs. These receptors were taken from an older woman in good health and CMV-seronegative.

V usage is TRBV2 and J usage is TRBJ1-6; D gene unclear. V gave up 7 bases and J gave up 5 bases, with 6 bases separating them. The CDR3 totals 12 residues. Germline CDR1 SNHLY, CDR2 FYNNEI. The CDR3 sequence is CASMRDNSPLHF. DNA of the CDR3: TGTGCCAGCATGAGGGATAATTCACCCCTCCACTTT.

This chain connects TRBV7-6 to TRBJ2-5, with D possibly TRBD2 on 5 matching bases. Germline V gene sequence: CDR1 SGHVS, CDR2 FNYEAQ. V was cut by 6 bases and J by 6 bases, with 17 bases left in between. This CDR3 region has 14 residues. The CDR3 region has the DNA TGTGCCAGCAGTCTAGGGTCCGGGGTGAAGACCCAGTACTTC. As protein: CASSLGSGVKTQYF. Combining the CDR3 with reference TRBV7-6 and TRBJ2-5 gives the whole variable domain GAGVSQSPRYKVTKRGQDVALRCDPISGHVSLYWYRQALGQGPEFLTYFNYEAQQDKSGLPNDRFSAERPEGSISTLTIQRTEQRDSAMYRCASSLGSGVKTQYFGPGTRLLVL.

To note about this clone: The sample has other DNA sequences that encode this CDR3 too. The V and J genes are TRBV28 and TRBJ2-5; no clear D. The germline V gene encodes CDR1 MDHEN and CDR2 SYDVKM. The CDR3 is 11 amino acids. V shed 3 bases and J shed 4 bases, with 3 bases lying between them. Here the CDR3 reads CASSLRETQYF. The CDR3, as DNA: TGTGCCAGCAGTTTGAGAGAGACCCAGTACTTC.

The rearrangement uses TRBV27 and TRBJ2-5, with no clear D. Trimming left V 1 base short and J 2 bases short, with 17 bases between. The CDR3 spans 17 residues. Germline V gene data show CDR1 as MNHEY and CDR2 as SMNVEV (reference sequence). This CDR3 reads CASSLYTSRQRQETQYF. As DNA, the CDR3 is TGTGCCAGCAGTTTATATACCTCCCGTCAGAGGCAAGAGACCCAGTACTTC.

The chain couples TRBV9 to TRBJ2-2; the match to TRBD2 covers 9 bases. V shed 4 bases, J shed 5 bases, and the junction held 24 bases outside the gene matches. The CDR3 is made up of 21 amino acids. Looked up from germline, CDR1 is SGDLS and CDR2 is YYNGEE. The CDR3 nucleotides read TGTGCCAGCAGCCCTAGTGGGGCGGCATTGGTAGCGGGGGTCGGGACCGGGGAGCTGTTTTTT. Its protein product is CASSPSGAALVAGVGTGELFF. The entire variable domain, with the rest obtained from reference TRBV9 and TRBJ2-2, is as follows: DSGVTQTPKHLITATGQRVTLRCSPRSGDLSVYWYQQSLDQGLQFLIQYYNGEERAKGNILERFSAQQFPDLHSELNLSSLELGDSALYFCASSPSGAALVAGVGTGELFFGEGSRLTVL.

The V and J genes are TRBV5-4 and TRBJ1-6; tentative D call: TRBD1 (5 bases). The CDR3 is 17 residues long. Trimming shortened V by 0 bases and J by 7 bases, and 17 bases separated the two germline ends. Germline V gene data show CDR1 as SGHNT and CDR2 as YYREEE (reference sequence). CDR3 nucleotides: TGTGCCAGCAGCTTGGCCGAGAGGAGACAGCAAAATTCACCCCTCCACTTT. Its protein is CASSLAERRQQNSPLHF.

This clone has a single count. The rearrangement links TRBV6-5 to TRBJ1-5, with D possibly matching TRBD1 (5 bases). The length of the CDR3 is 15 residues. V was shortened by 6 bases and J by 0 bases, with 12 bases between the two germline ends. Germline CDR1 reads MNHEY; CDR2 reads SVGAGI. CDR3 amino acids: CASSPQQASNQPQHF. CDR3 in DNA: TGTGCCAGCAGCCCCCAACAGGCTAGCAATCAGCCCCAGCATTTT.

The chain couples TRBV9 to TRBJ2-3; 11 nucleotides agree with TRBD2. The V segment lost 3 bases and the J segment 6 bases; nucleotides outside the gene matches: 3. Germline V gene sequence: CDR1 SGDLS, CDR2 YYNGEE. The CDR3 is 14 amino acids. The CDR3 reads CASSALAGGDTQYF. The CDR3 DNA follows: TGTGCCAGCAGCGCCCTAGCGGGGGGTGATACGCAGTATTTT.

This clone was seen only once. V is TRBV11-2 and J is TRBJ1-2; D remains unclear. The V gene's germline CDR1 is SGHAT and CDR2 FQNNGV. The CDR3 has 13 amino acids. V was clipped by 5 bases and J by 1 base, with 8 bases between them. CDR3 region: CASSLAVNYGYTF. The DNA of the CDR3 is TGTGCCAGCAGCCTAGCCGTTAACTATGGCTACACCTTC.

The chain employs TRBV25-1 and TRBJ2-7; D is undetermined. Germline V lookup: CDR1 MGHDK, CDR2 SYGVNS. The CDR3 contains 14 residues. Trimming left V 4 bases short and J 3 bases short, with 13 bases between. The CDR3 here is CASSGAPWSYEQYF. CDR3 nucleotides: TGTGCCAGCAGTGGCGCCCCGTGGAGCTACGAGCAGTACTTC.

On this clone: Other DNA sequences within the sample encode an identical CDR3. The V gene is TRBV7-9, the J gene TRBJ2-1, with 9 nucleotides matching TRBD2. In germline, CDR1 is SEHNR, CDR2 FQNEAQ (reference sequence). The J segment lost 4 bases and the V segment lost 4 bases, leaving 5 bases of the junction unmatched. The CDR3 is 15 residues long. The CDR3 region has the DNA TGTGCCAGCAGCTCGCTAGCGGGACTATACAATGAGCAGTTCTTC. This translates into CASSSLAGLYNEQFF.

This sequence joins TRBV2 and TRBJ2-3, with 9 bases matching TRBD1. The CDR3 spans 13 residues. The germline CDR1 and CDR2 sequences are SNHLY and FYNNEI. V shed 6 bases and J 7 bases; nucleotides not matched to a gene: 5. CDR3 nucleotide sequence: TGTGCCAGCAGACAGGGGGCTGGAAATACGCAGTATTTT. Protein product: CASRQGAGNTQYF.

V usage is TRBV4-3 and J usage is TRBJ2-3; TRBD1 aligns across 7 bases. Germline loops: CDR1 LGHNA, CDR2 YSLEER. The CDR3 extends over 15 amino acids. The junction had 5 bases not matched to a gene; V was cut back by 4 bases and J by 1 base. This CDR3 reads CASSLRDSRTDTQYF. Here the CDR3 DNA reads TGCGCCAGCAGCCTCCGGGACAGTCGCACAGATACGCAGTATTTT.

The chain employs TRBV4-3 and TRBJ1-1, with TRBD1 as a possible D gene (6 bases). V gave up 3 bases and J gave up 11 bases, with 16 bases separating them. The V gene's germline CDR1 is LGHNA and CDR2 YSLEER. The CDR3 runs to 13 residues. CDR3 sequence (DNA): TGCGCCAGCAGCCATGGAACAGGGAAAAGGGCTTTCTTT. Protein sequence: CASSHGTGKRAFF.

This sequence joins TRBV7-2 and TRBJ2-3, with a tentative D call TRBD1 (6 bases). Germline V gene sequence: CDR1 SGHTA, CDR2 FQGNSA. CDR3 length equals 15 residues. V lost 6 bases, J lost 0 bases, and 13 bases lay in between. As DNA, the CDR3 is TGTGCCAGCAGTCCCTTACAGGGTAGCACAGATACGCAGTATTTT. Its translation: CASSPLQGSTDTQYF. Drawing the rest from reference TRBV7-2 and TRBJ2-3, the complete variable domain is GAGVSQSPSNKVTEKGKDVELRCDPISGHTALYWYRQSLGQGLEFLIYFQGNSAPDKSGLPSDRFSAERTGGSVSTLTIQRTQQEDSAVYLCASSPLQGSTDTQYFGPGTRLTVL.

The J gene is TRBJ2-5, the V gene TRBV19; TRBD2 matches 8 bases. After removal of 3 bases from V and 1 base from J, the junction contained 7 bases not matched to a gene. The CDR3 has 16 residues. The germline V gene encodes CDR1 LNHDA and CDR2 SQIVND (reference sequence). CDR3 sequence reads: CASSILGLAGQETQYF. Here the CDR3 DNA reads TGTGCCAGTAGTATTTTGGGGCTAGCGGGCCAAGAGACCCAGTACTTC. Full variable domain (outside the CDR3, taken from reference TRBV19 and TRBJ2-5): DGGITQSPKYLFRKEGQNVTLSCEQNLNHDAMYWYRQDPGQGLRLIYYSQIVNDFQKGDIAEGYSVSREKKESFPLTVTSAQKNPTAFYLCASSILGLAGQETQYFGPGTRLLVL.

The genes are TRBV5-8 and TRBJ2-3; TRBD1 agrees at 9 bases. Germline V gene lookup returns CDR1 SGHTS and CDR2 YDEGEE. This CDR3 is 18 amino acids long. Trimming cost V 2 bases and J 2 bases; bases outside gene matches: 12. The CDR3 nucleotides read TGTGCCAGCAGCTTAGAATCCCTGACAGGGGGACTCACAGATACGCAGTATTTT. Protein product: CASSLESLTGGLTDTQYF.

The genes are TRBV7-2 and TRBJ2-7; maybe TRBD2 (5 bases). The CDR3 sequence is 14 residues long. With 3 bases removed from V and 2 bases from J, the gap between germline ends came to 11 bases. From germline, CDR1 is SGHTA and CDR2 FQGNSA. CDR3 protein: CASSFIRGTYEQYF. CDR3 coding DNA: TGTGCCAGCAGCTTTATCCGAGGGACCTACGAGCAGTACTTC.

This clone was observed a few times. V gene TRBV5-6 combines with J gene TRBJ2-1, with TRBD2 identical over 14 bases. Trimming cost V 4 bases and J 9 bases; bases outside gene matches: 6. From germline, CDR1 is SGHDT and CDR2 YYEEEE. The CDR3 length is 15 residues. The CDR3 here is CASSKTSGGAPEQFF. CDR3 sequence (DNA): TGTGCCAGCAGCAAGACTAGCGGGGGGGCCCCTGAGCAGTTCTTC.

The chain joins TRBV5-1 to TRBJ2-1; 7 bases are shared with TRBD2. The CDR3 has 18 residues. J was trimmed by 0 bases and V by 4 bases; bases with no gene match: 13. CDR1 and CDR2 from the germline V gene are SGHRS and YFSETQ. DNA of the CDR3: TGCGCCAGCAGCCTGGGGTGGCTAGCGGAAAGCTCCTACAATGAGCAGTTCTTC. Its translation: CASSLGWLAESSYNEQFF. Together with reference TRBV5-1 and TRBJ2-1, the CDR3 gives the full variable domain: KAGVTQTPRYLIKTRGQQVTLSCSPISGHRSVSWYQQTPGQGLQFLFEYFSETQRNKGNFPGRFSGRQFSNSRSEMNVSTLELGDSALYLCASSLGWLAESSYNEQFFGPGTRLTVL.

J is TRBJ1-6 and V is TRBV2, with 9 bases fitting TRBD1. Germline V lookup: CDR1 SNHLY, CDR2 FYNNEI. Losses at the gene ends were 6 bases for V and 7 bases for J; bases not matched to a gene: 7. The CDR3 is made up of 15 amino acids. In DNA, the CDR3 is TGTGCCAGCAGAGAACAGGGGGCCCCAAATTCACCCCTCCACTTT. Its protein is CASREQGAPNSPLHF.

Here the CDR3 reads CASSAWGGNNQPQHF. Written as DNA, the CDR3 is TGTGCCAGCAGTGCCTGGGGGGGGAACAATCAGCCCCAGCATTTT. The rearrangement joins TRBV6-5 to TRBJ1-5; tentatively, D is TRBD1 (5 bases). The CDR3 is 15 residues long. Germline V gene lookup returns CDR1 MNHEY and CDR2 SVGAGI. V lost 5 bases, J lost 3 bases, and 14 bases lay in between.